This entry is about one T cell receptor (beta chain). The data originate from a study of control samples from healthy donors and cancer patients. The length of the CDR3 is 17 residues. Germline V gene lookup returns CDR1 MDHEN and CDR2 SYDVKM. The V segment lost 4 bases and the J segment 8 bases; nucleotides outside the gene matches: 15. This table comes from immunoSEQ multiplex PCR, and its TCRdb copy is limited to in-frame clones, with some not included. The table has 140,000 to 150,000 clones, 90% to 95% seen once. V is TRBV28 and J is TRBJ2-1; 9 bases fit TRBD1. The sequencing input was blood. This clonotype was obtained from a man younger than 30 in good health. CDR3 loop: CASSSLLNRGRGDEQFF. CDR3 bases: TGTGCCAGCAGTTCCCTTTTGAACAGGGGGCGCGGGGATGAGCAGTTCTTC.